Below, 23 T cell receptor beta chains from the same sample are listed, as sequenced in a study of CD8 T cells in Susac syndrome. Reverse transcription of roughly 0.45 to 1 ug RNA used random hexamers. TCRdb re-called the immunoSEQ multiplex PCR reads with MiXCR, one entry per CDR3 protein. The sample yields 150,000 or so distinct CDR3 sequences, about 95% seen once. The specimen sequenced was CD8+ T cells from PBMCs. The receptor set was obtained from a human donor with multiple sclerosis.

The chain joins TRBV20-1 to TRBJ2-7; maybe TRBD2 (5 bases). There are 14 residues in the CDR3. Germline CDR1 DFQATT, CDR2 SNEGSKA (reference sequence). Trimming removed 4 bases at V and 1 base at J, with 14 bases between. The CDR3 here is CSANPSGVSYEQYF. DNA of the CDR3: TGCAGTGCTAACCCCTCCGGGGTTTCCTACGAGCAGTACTTC.

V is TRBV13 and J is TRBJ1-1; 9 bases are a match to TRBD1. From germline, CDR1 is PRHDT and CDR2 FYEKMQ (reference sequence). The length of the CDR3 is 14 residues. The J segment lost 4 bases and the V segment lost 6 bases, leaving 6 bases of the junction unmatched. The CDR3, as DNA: TGTGCCAGCAGTTTACAGGGGGCTACCACTGAAGCTTTCTTT. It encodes CASSLQGATTEAFF.

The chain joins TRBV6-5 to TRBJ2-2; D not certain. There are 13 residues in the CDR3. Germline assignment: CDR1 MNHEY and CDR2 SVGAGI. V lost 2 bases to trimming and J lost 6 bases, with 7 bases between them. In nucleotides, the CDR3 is TGTGCCAGCAGTTACGGAATCCCCGGGGAGCTGTTTTTT. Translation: CASSYGIPGELFF.

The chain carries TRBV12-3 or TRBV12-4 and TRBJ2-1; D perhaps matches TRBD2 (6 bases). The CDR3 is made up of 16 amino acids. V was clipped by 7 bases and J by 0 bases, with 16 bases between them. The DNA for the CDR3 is TGTGCCAGCACCACCCGGAGGGTTAGCTCCTACAATGAGCAGTTCTTC. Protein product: CASTTRRVSSYNEQFF.

CDR3 nucleotides: TGTGCCAGCAGTTACCCGGGACAGGGGTATCGGGACGAGCAGTACTTC. Translated, it gives CASSYPGQGYRDEQYF. The rearrangement joins TRBV6-6 to TRBJ2-7; 10 nucleotides line up with TRBD1. V shed 2 bases, J shed 5 bases, and the junction held 9 bases outside the gene matches. Germline assignment: CDR1 MNHNY and CDR2 SVGAGI (reference sequence). The CDR3 spans 16 residues.

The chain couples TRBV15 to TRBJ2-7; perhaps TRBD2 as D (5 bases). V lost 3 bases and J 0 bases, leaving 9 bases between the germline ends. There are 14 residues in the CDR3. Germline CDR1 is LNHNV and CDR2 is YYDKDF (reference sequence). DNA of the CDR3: TGTGCCACCAGCAGGGCCCGGGGCTCCTACGAGCAGTACTTC. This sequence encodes CATSRARGSYEQYF.

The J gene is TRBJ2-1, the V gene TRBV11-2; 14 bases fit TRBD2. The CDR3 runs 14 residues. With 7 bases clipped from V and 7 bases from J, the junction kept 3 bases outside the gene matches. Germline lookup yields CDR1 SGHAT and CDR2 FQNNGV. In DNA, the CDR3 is TGTGCCAGCACCAGACTAGCGGGGGGGAATGAGCAGTTCTTC. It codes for CASTRLAGGNEQFF.

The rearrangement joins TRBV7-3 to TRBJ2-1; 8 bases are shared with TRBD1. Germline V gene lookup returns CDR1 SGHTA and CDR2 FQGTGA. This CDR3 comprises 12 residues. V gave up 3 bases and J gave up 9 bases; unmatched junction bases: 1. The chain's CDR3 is CASSFGQGEQFF. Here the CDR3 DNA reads TGTGCCAGCAGCTTCGGACAGGGTGAGCAGTTCTTC.

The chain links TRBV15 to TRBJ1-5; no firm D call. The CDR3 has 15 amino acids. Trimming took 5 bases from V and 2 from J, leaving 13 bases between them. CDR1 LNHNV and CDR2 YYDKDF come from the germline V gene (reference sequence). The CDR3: CATSRGRRGNQPQHF. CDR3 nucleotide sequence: TGTGCCACCAGCCGCGGCAGAAGGGGCAATCAGCCCCAGCATTTT.

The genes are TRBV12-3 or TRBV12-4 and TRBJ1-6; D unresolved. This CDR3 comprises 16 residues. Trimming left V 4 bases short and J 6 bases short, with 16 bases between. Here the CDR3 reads CASSSPRPMGNSPLHF. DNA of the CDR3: TGTGCCAGCAGTTCCCCCCGCCCCATGGGTAATTCACCCCTCCACTTT.

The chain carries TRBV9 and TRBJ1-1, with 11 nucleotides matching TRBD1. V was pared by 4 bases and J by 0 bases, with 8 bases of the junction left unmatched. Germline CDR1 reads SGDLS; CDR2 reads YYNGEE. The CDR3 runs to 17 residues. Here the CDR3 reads CASSKTGTGGLNTEAFF. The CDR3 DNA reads TGTGCCAGCAGCAAAACCGGGACAGGGGGTTTGAACACTGAAGCTTTCTTT.

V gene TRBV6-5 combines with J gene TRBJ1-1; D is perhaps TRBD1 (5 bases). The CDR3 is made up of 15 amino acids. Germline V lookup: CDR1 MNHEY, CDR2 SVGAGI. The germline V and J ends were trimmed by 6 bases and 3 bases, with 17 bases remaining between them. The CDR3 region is CASRASGAAYTEAFF. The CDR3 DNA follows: TGTGCCAGCAGGGCTTCTGGGGCAGCGTACACTGAAGCTTTCTTT.

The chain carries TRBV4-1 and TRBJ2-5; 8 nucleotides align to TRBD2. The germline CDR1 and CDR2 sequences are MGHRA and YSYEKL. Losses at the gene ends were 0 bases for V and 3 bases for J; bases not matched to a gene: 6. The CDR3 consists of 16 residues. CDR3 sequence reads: CASSQEGGLEKETQYF. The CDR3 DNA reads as TGCGCCAGCAGCCAAGAGGGGGGACTAGAAAAAGAGACCCAGTACTTC.

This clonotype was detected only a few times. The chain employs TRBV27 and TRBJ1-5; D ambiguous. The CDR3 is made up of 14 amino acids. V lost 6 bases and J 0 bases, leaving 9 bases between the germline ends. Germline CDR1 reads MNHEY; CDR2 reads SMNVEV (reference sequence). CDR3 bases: TGTGCCAGCAGATCATCGGGTAGCAATCAGCCCCAGCATTTT. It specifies CASRSSGSNQPQHF.

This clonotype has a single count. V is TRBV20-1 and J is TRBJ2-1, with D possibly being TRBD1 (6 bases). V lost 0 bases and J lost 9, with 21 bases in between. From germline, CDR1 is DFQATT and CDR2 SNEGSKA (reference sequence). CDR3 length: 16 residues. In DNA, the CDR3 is TGCAGTGCTAGAGAGTTTGGGGAGCAGGGGAACCGTGAGCAGTTCTTC. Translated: CSAREFGEQGNREQFF.

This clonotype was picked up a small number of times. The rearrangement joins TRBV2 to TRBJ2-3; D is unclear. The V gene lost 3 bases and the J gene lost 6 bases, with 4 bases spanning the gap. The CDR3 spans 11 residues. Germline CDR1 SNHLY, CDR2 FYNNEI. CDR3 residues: CASSEGDTQYF. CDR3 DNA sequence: TGTGCCAGCAGTGAGGGGGATACGCAGTATTTT.

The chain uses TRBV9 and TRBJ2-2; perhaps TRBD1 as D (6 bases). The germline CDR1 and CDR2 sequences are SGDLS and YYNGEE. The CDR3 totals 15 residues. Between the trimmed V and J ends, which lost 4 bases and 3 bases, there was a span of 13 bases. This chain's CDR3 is CASSPRDTYTGELFF. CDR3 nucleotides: TGTGCCAGCAGCCCCCGGGACACCTACACCGGGGAGCTGTTTTTT.

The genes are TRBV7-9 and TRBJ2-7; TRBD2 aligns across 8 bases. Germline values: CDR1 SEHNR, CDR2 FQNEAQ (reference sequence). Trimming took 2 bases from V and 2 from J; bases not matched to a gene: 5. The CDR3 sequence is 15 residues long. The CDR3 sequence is CASSLSGGSTYEQYF. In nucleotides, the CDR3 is TGTGCCAGCAGCTTATCGGGGGGGTCTACCTACGAGCAGTACTTC. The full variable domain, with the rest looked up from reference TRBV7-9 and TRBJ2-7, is DTGVSQNPRHKITKRGQNVTFRCDPISEHNRLYWYRQTLGQGPEFLTYFQNEAQLEKSRLLSDRFSAERPKGSFSTLEIQRTEQGDSAMYLCASSLSGGSTYEQYFGPGTRLTVT.

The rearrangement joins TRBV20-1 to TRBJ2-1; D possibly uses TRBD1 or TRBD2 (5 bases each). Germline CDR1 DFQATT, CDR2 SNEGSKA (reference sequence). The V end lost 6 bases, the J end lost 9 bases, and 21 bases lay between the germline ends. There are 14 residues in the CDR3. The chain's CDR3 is CSAIGADPQGEQFF. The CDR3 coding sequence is TGCAGTGCAATCGGGGCGGACCCTCAGGGTGAGCAGTTCTTC.

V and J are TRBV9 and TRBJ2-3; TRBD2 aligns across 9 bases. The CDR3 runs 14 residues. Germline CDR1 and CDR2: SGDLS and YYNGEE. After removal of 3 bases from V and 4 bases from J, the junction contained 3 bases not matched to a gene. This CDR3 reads CASSGSGGADTQYF. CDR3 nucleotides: TGTGCCAGCAGCGGTAGCGGGGGAGCAGATACGCAGTATTTT.

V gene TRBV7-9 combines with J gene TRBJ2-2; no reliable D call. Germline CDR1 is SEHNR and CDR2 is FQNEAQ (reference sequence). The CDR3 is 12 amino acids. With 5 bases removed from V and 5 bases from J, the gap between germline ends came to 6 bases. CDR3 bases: TGTGCCAGCAGCCCTGCTACCGGGGAGCTGTTTTTT. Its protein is CASSPATGELFF.

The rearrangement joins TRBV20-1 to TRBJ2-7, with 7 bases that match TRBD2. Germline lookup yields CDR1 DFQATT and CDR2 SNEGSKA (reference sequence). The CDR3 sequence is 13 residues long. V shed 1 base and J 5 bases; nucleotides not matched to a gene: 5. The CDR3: CSARGLADNEQYF. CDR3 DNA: TGCAGTGCTAGAGGACTAGCCGACAACGAGCAGTACTTC.

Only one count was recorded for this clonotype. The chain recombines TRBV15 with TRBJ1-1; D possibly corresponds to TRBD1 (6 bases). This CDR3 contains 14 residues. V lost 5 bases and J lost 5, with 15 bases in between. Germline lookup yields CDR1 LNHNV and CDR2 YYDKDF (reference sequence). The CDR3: CATSGSTGKTEAFF. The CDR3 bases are TGTGCCACCAGCGGGAGCACAGGGAAGACTGAAGCTTTCTTT.